Following are 4 T cell receptor beta chains from one sample sequenced in a study of blood T cell repertoires in COVID-19. The assay was immunoSEQ multiplex PCR, and TCRdb's table has in-frame clones only and misses some. The table includes tens of thousands of clones, around 84% detected once. Material for sequencing was peripheral blood. Receptors were obtained from a man between 45 and 60 years old with acute or convalescent COVID-19.

This rearrangement joins TRBV12-3 or TRBV12-4 to TRBJ2-1; possibly TRBD2 for D (6 bases). The CDR3 runs to 13 residues. Trimming cost V 5 bases and J 10 bases, with 15 bases left between them. DNA for the CDR3: TGTGCCAGCAGTCTCGGGACTGGCGGGGAGCAGTTCTTC. Its translation is CASSLGTGGEQFF.

V is TRBV6-2 or TRBV6-3 and J is TRBJ2-6; weak D call: TRBD1 (6 bases). V was cut by 6 bases and J by 2 bases, with 11 bases left in between. The germline V gene encodes CDR1 MNHEY and CDR2 SVGEGT. The CDR3 runs 15 residues. The CDR3, as DNA: TGTGCCAGCAGCCCCCAGGGGACTGGGGCCAACGTCCTGACTTTC. It specifies CASSPQGTGANVLTF.

The J gene is TRBJ1-5, the V gene TRBV29-1; maybe TRBD1 (5 bases). Germline assignment: CDR1 SQVTM and CDR2 ANQGSEA. The ends were cut back, 5 bases at V and 1 base at J, with 9 bases in the middle. The CDR3 runs to 13 residues. CDR3 loop: CSVWAGSNQPQHF. The CDR3 DNA reads as TGCAGCGTTTGGGCAGGGAGCAATCAGCCCCAGCATTTT.

The chain carries TRBV30 and TRBJ2-7; the match to TRBD2 covers 9 bases. The germline V gene encodes CDR1 GTSNPN and CDR2 SVGIG (reference sequence). The CDR3 extends over 15 amino acids. V dropped 7 bases and J dropped 5; count of bases not matched to a gene: 15. This chain's CDR3 is CASPAGRGGPNEQYF. The CDR3 coding sequence is TGTGCCTCCCCGGCGGGGCGGGGGGGCCCGAACGAGCAGTACTTC.